This TCR beta chain was obtained from a study of shared clonotypes between healthy human individuals. Findings of the study overall: Lower generation probabilities were found for non-shared clonotypes than for those shared by all four donors. Relative to memory subsets, naive subsets generally showed larger estimated richness.

About this clone itself: What it recognizes is unknown.

The germline gives CDR1 LNHNV, CDR2 YYDKDF (reference sequence). V was clipped by 4 bases and J by 7 bases, with 14 bases between them. The CDR3 is made up of 13 amino acids. Investigators divided CD4+ cells into CD45RA+ naive and CD45RA-negative memory subsets. This table comes from immunoSEQ multiplex PCR, and its TCRdb copy is limited to in-frame clones, with some not included. The sample holds some 1 million clones, 65% to 80% seen once. The chain carries TRBV15 and TRBJ2-7; D may match TRBD1 or TRBD2 (5 bases each). Sequencing was carried out using memory CD4+ T cells sorted from blood. The subset is: CD45RA-negative fraction. The sequence was obtained from a man younger than 35 in good health. CDR3 loop: CATSIRDGWEQYF. CDR3 bases: TGTGCCACCAGCATCCGGGACGGGTGGGAGCAGTACTTC.